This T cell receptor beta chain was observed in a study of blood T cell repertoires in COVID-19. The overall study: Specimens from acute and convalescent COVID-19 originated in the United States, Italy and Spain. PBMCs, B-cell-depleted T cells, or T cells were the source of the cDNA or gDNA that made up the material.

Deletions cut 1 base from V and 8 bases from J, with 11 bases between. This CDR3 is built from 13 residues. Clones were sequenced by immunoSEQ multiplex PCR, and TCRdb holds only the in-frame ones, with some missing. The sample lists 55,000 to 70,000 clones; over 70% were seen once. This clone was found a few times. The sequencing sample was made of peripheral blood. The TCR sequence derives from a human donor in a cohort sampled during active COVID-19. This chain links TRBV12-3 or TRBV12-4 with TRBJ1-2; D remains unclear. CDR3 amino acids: CASSLVRPRGYTF. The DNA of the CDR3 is TGTGCCAGCAGTTTAGTACGTCCCCGGGGCTACACCTTC.